This TCR beta chain is drawn from a study of blood T cells in healthy people across ages. Study-level findings and limits: Versus aged donors, long-lived donors had higher diversity and more naive CD4+ cells.

This clonotype was observed a few times. What it binds is unknown. Germline V CDR1 and CDR2: MNHEY, SVGAGI. This CDR3 region has 13 residues. The V gene lost 2 bases and the J gene lost 9 bases, with 13 bases spanning the gap. With a J-beta primer mix and a sample-barcoded 5' primer, a second PCR ran about 6 to 11 cycles. TCRdb recomputed calls from the 5' RACE reads with MiXCR, one row per CDR3 protein. This sample yields roughly 800,000 distinct CDR3 sequences, of which about three fifths are seen a single time; approximately 23% belongs to the top ten. Peripheral blood from each donor was collected in a volume of approximately 10 milliliters.

The receptor was derived from a young man in good health. Sequencing was done on a sample of blood. The rearrangement links TRBV6-5 to TRBJ2-5, with D possibly matching TRBD1 (6 bases). The CDR3 nucleotides are TGTGCCAGCAGTTACACAGGGCCAGGGGCCCAGTACTTC. This sequence encodes CASSYTGPGAQYF.